This T cell receptor beta chain derives from a study of blood T cell repertoires in COVID-19 (dated by TCRdb to about 2020). Concerning the study at large: Samples covering the acute and convalescent phases of COVID-19 were provided by collaborators in the United States, Italy and Spain. The prospective study material was composed of cDNA or gDNA derived from T cells, B-cell-depleted T cells, or PBMCs. The dataset comprised deeply sampled blood TCRbeta repertoires from subjects exposed to, actively infected with, or recovered from COVID-19. The repertoires were made available in a free public database intended to serve as a resource for research on the immune response to SARS-CoV-2. Samples were obtained from the ongoing ImmuneRACE study (first 160 participants) and from about 1,300 subjects provided by 6 global collaborators. Nearly every sample came with metadata listing a de-identified subject ID, COVID-19 status, age in years and sex. Where HLA class I and class II types were available, the types were taken from metadata supplied by the sample provider, not from assay-based typing. The investigation overall reported the following: How much clinical and demographic metadata was included differed by source and by participant, and the metadata was provided uncurated.

TCRbeta CDR3 regions were amplified from genomic DNA using the immunoSEQ Assay, a bias-controlled multiplex PCR. Per the original workflow: The number of nucleated cells in each sample was estimated by amplification of reference gene primers within the assay. To quantify the absolute abundance of each unique TCRbeta CDR3 rearrangement, sequence reads were collapsed and filtered. Productive Simpson clonality was computed per sample as the square root of Simpson's diversity index over productive rearrangements. In its TCRdb copy, this immuneACCESS table keeps in-frame sequences only and misses some clones. Where compared with another copy, unresolved V genes explain less than half of these, and the others have no known cause. V, J and clone size were drawn from that table, and D and trimming were deduced from the DNA. The sample data list approximately 210,000 clones, and roughly 88% of these were observed just once. Around 1.5% of the sample is in the top ten clones.

This clone was observed a single time. The antigen it recognizes is unknown. The record has no base qualities; no much larger clone is one base away. The cysteine opens and the phenylalanine closes a CDR3 of 15 amino acids. The DNA shown is the 45-base CDR3, in frame from base 1. V loses 7 bases at its end and J loses 9 bases; junction bases beyond the gene matches: 9. Via the germline V gene, CDR1 is MNHEY and CDR2 SVGAGI. Collaborating institutions collected whole blood in K2EDTA tubes following their own protocols. For TCRbeta analysis, collaborators shipped samples as frozen whole blood, isolated PBMCs, or DNA extracted from either of those sample types.

The sequence is built from TRBV6-5 and TRBJ2-1; TRBD2 aligns with 13 central bases. The source material was peripheral blood. The source of this sequence is a man between 18 and 29 years old with active or convalescent COVID-19. The nucleotide sequence is TGTGCCAGCACCAACGGACTAGCGGGAGAAATTGAGCAGTTCTTC. Its translation is CASTNGLAGEIEQFF.